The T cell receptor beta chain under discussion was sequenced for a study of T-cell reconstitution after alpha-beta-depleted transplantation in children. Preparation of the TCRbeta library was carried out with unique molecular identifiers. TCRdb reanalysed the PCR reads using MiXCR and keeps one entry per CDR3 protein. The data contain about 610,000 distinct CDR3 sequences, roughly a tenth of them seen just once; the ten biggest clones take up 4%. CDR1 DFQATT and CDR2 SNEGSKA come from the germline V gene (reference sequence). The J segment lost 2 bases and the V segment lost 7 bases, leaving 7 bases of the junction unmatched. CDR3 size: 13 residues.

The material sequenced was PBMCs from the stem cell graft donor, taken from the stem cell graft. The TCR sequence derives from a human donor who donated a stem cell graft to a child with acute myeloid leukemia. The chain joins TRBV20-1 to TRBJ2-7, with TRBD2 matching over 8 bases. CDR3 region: CSGRLAGAYEQYF. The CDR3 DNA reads TGCAGTGGACGTCTAGCGGGCGCCTACGAGCAGTACTTC.